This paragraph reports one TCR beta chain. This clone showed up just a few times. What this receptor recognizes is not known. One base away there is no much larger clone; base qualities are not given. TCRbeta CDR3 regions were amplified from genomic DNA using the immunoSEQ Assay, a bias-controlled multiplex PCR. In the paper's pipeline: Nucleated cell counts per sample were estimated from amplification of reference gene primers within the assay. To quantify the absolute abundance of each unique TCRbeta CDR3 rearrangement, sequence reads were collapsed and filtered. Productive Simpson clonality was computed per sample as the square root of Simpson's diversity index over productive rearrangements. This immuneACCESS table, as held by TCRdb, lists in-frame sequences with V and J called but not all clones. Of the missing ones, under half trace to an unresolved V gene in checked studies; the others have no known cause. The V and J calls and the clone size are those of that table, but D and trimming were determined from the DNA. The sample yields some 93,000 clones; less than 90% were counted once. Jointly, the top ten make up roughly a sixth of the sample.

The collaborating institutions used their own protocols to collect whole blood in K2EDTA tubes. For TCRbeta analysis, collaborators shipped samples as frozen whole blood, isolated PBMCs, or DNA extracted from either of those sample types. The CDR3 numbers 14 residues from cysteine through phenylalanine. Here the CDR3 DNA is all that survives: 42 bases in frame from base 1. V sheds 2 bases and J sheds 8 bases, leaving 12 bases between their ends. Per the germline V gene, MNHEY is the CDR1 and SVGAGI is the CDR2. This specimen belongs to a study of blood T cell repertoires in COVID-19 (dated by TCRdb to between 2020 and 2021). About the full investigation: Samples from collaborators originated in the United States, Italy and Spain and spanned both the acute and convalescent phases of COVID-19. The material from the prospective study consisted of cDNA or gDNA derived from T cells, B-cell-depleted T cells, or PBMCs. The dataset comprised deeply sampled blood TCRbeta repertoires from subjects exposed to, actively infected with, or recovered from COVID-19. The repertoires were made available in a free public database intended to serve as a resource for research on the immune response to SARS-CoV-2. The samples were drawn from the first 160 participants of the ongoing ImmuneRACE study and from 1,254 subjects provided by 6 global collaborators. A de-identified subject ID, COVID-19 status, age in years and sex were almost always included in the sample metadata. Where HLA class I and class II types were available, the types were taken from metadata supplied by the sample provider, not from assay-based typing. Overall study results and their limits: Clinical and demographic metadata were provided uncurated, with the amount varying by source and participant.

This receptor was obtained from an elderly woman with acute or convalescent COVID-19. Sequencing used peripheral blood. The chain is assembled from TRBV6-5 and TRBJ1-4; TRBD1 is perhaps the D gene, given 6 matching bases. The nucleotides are TGTGCCAGCAGTTACGGGGGCCGAAGAGAAAAACTGTTTTTT. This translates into CASSYGGRREKLFF.